These 14 T cell receptor beta chains came from one sample sequenced in a study of immune cell composition in non-small cell lung cancer. Normal lung was taken at the farthest possible site, at least 3 cm from tumour. Profiled with immunoSEQ multiplex PCR; TCRdb holds only in-frame clones, not every one. This sample has 7,200 or so clones, with 67% found just once. The sequenced material came from non-adjacent lung tissue. The receptors were sampled from a human donor with non-small cell lung cancer.

The J gene is TRBJ2-7, the V gene TRBV2; possible D gene TRBD2, 5 bases. The CDR3 contains 13 residues. V lost 3 bases, J lost 3 bases, and 9 bases lay in between. Germline CDR1 reads SNHLY; CDR2 reads FYNNEI. The CDR3 DNA sequence: TGTGCCAGCAGTGATGTGGGGAGCTACGAGCAGTACTTC. It is translated as CASSDVGSYEQYF. The whole variable domain, filled in from reference TRBV2 and TRBJ2-7, reads EPEVTQTPSHQVTQMGQEVILRCVPISNHLYFYWYRQILGQKVEFLVSFYNNEISEKSEIFDDQFSVERPDGSNFTLKIRSTKLEDSAMYFCASSDVGSYEQYFGPGTRLTVT.

V usage is TRBV7-9 and J usage is TRBJ1-2, with D perhaps TRBD1 (5 bases). Germline V gene sequence: CDR1 SEHNR, CDR2 FQNEAQ (reference sequence). Trimming left V 8 bases short and J 3 bases short, with 10 bases between. The CDR3 extends over 12 amino acids. The CDR3 loop is CASRRDDYGYTF. CDR3 coding DNA: TGTGCCAGCCGCAGGGATGACTATGGCTACACCTTC.

A word on this clone: At one end the junction does not follow the germline gene, possibly because of a read error. The chain links TRBV2 to TRBJ1-1; weak D call: TRBD1 (5 bases). The CDR3 loop spans 13 amino acids. CDR1 is SNHLY and CDR2 is FYNNEI in the germline V gene. This CDR3 reads CATSSLPAYRAFF. In DNA form, the CDR3 reads TGTGCCACCAGTTCCTTACCTGCCTACAGGGCTTTCTTT.

The chain carries TRBV27 and TRBJ2-7; no reliable D call. CDR1 and CDR2 (germline): MNHEY, SMNVEV (reference sequence). The CDR3 contains 9 residues. The V end was cut by 9 bases, the J end by 7 bases, with 7 bases between. CDR3 nucleotides: TGTGCCAGTCCCCAAGAGCAGTACTTC. Its translation is CASPQEQYF.

This chain links TRBV7-9 with TRBJ1-4, with TRBD1 matching over 7 bases. This CDR3 spans 14 amino acids. The ends lost 3 bases at V and 4 bases at J; junction bases unmatched: 2. Germline V gene sequence: CDR1 SEHNR, CDR2 FQNEAQ (reference sequence). CDR3 protein: CASSLTGNNEKLFF. DNA for the CDR3: TGTGCCAGCAGCTTGACAGGGAATAATGAAAAACTGTTTTTT. Supplemented by reference TRBV7-9 and TRBJ1-4, the full variable domain reads DTGVSQNPRHKITKRGQNVTFRCDPISEHNRLYWYRQTLGQGPEFLTYFQNEAQLEKSRLLSDRFSAERPKGSFSTLEIQRTEQGDSAMYLCASSLTGNNEKLFFGSGTQLSVL.

This chain joins TRBV5-1 and TRBJ2-3; D gene unclear. Trimming cost V 1 base and J 0 bases, with 6 bases left between them. CDR1 is SGHRS, CDR2 YFSETQ, per germline. The CDR3 runs to 14 residues. DNA of the CDR3: TGCGCCAGCAGCTTGTCAGGCAGCACAGATACGCAGTATTTT. Protein: CASSLSGSTDTQYF.

Only a few counts were recorded for this clone. The chain uses TRBV6-1 and TRBJ1-5; 7 bases line up with TRBD1. Per germline, CDR1 MNHNS and CDR2 SASEGT. The junction had 10 bases not matched to a gene; V was cut back by 4 bases and J by 4 bases. This CDR3 spans 16 amino acids. CDR3 amino acids: CASSARTGTANQPQHF. CDR3 DNA: TGTGCCAGCAGTGCTAGAACCGGGACAGCAAATCAGCCCCAGCATTTT.

The chain has TRBV7-9 and TRBJ2-7; D is unclear. V shed 5 bases and J shed 6 bases, with 11 bases lying between them. Germline assignment: CDR1 SEHNR and CDR2 FQNEAQ (reference sequence). The CDR3 has 12 residues. The CDR3 spells CASSTSRGEQYF. As DNA, the CDR3 is TGTGCCAGCAGCACATCTAGAGGCGAGCAGTACTTC.

The chain couples TRBV29-1 to TRBJ2-7; 11 nucleotides match TRBD1. Germline loops: CDR1 SQVTM, CDR2 ANQGSEA. V dropped 6 bases and J dropped 6; count of bases not matched to a gene: 10. The CDR3 is made up of 14 amino acids. The CDR3 coding sequence is TGCAGCGTCTTAAACCGGGACAGGGGGGTCGAGCAGTACTTC. It yields the protein CSVLNRDRGVEQYF.

The genes are TRBV9 and TRBJ2-2, with TRBD2 matching over 8 bases. Per the germline V gene, CDR1 is SGDLS and CDR2 is YYNGEE. V gave up 0 bases and J gave up 4 bases; unmatched junction bases: 11. The CDR3 loop spans 18 amino acids. CDR3 sequence reads: CASSVGRRLARVTGELFF. The CDR3 DNA reads TGTGCCAGCAGCGTAGGACGGAGACTAGCGCGAGTCACCGGGGAGCTGTTTTTT.

This chain's CDR3 is CASSTPRTGKNTEAFF. The CDR3, as DNA: TGTGCCAGCAGCACCCCCAGGACAGGGAAGAACACTGAAGCTTTCTTT. This chain connects TRBV5-6 to TRBJ1-1, with 8 bases identical to TRBD1. The junction had 9 bases not matched to a gene; V was cut back by 4 bases and J by 1 base. CDR1 SGHDT and CDR2 YYEEEE come from the germline V gene. CDR3 length equals 16 residues.

Relative to its sample, this clone is medium-sized. The V gene is TRBV6-5, the J gene TRBJ2-7; TRBD2 is a possible D gene (6 bases). Germline V gives CDR1 MNHEY, CDR2 SVGAGI. This CDR3 has 14 residues. With 6 bases removed from V and 0 bases from J, the gap between germline ends came to 12 bases. The DNA for the CDR3 is TGTGCCAGCAGGCCCGGGGGAAGCTCCTACGAGCAGTACTTC. It translates to CASRPGGSSYEQYF.

The rearrangement joins TRBV5-1 to TRBJ2-1, with 9 nucleotides matching TRBD2. With V trimmed by 0 bases and J by 9 bases, 7 bases remained unmatched. From germline, CDR1 is SGHRS and CDR2 YFSETQ. The CDR3 is 15 residues long. For the CDR3, the DNA is TGCGCCAGCAGCTTGGGTGGCGGGGGGGCCCTTGAGCAGTTCTTC. It encodes CASSLGGGGALEQFF.

This clone is a singleton in its sample. V gene TRBV11-2 combines with J gene TRBJ1-1, with 7 bases matching TRBD1. Looked up from germline, CDR1 is SGHAT and CDR2 is FQNNGV. CDR3 length: 13 residues. With 1 base clipped from V and 7 bases from J, the junction kept 3 bases outside the gene matches. The CDR3 region is CASSLARQGEAFF. DNA of the CDR3: TGTGCCAGCAGCTTAGCGCGACAGGGTGAAGCTTTCTTT.